This T cell receptor (beta chain) derives from a study of blood T cell repertoires in COVID-19. The repertoire was sequenced with immunoSEQ multiplex PCR; TCRdb's copy has only in-frame clones and lacks some. The sample contains about 150,000 clones, roughly 81% of which appear only once. This TCR was recovered from a woman aged 45-65 years with acute COVID-19. Sequenced sample: PBMCs or T cells enriched from blood (not recorded which).

The CDR3 region is CATAPREYNTGELFF. CDR3 in DNA: TGTGCCACCGCGCCTCGGGAGTACAACACCGGGGAGCTGTTTTTT. The V gene is TRBV19, the J gene TRBJ2-2, with a tentative D call TRBD2 (6 bases). In germline, CDR1 is LNHDA, CDR2 SQIVND (reference sequence). V was cut by 10 bases and J by 2 bases, with 17 bases left in between. The CDR3 is 15 amino acids.